The rows below give T cell receptor beta chains drawn from one sample of a study of cytomegalovirus exposure and HLA in healthy donors. Sequenced by immunoSEQ multiplex PCR; TCRdb stores in-frame clones only, minus some. The table has 150,000 or so clones, just over 75% seen once. The sequenced sample consisted of PBMCs. All receptors come from a man in his forties in good health and CMV-seronegative. The CDR3 runs from the conserved cysteine through the conserved F or W. D genes are given only for firm matches. Clone size appears in some rows only: once, few, many, or a class for an expanded clone.

cdr3_nt: TGCGCCAGCAGCCAACTACCTTACAGGGCTCTCAATCAGCCCCAGCATTTT
cdr3_aa: CASSQLPYRALNQPQHF
v_call: TRBV4-1
clone_size: .
j_call: TRBJ1-5
d_call: .

cdr3_nt: TGTGCCAGCAGTTCCGACCTCCTGGGGACAGCCACTGAAGCTTTCTTT
cdr3_aa: CASSSDLLGTATEAFF
v_call: TRBV28
clone_size: .
j_call: TRBJ1-1
d_call: TRBD1

cdr3_nt: TGTGCCAGCAGCCGCAGGGGAAGTGATCAGCCCCAGCATTTT
cdr3_aa: CASSRRGSDQPQHF
v_call: TRBV5-6
clone_size: .
j_call: TRBJ1-5
d_call: .

cdr3_nt: TGTGCCACCAGCACGGGACAGTTGAACACTGAAGCTTTCTTT
cdr3_aa: CATSTGQLNTEAFF
v_call: TRBV15
clone_size: .
j_call: TRBJ1-1
d_call: TRBD1

cdr3_nt: TGTGCCAGCAGCTTGGGAGTCTCTGGAAACACCATATATTTT
cdr3_aa: CASSLGVSGNTIYF
v_call: TRBV7-3
clone_size: .
j_call: TRBJ1-3
d_call: .

cdr3_nt: TGCGCCAGCAGCTCCACAGGGGCGCAAGAGACCCAGTACTTC
cdr3_aa: CASSSTGAQETQYF
v_call: TRBV5-1
clone_size: .
j_call: TRBJ2-5
d_call: TRBD1

cdr3_nt: TGTGCCAGCAGCTTAGGGGGTCGGGGGCAAGAGACCCAGTACTTC
cdr3_aa: CASSLGGRGQETQYF
v_call: TRBV11-3
clone_size: .
j_call: TRBJ2-5
d_call: .

cdr3_nt: TGTGCCAGCAGCGGAGCCGGGACAGGGTTCTACGAGCAGTACTTC
cdr3_aa: CASSGAGTGFYEQYF
v_call: TRBV5-6
clone_size: .
j_call: TRBJ2-7
d_call: TRBD1

cdr3_nt: TGTGCCAGCAGCCTACCGAGGACAGGGGGCTACTATGGCTACACCTTC
cdr3_aa: CASSLPRTGGYYGYTF
v_call: TRBV5-6
clone_size: once
j_call: TRBJ1-2
d_call: TRBD1

cdr3_nt: TGTGCCTGGAGTGTCATGGACAGCACCGGGGAGCTGTTTTTT
cdr3_aa: CAWSVMDSTGELFF
v_call: TRBV30
clone_size: few
j_call: TRBJ2-2
d_call: .

cdr3_nt: TGTGCCAGCTCGTTACAGGGGGCAAAGGAAGGCTACACCTTC
cdr3_aa: CASSLQGAKEGYTF
v_call: TRBV18
clone_size: .
j_call: TRBJ1-2
d_call: TRBD1

cdr3_nt: TGTGCCAGCAGTGAGGGGCTAGGGGGTTTTACCTACGAGCAGTACTTC
cdr3_aa: CASSEGLGGFTYEQYF
v_call: TRBV2
clone_size: .
j_call: TRBJ2-7
d_call: .

cdr3_nt: TGTGCCAGCAGGGGGAGCTTCCTCTACGAGCAGTACTTC
cdr3_aa: CASRGSFLYEQYF
v_call: TRBV6-1
clone_size: .
j_call: TRBJ2-7
d_call: .

cdr3_nt: TGTGCCAGCAGTGAAATAGGGGGCGCGCGAAACACCATATATTTT
cdr3_aa: CASSEIGGARNTIYF
v_call: TRBV6-1
clone_size: few
j_call: TRBJ1-3
d_call: TRBD1

cdr3_nt: TGTGCCAGCAGTTCCCACGGACTAGCGGCCTACAATGAGCAGTTCTTC
cdr3_aa: CASSSHGLAAYNEQFF
v_call: TRBV28
clone_size: .
j_call: TRBJ2-1
d_call: TRBD2

cdr3_nt: TGTGCCAGTAGTACGGGGGCTCGGGGGGGAAATCAGCCCCAGCATTTT
cdr3_aa: CASSTGARGGNQPQHF
v_call: TRBV19
clone_size: .
j_call: TRBJ1-5
d_call: .

cdr3_nt: TGTGCCAGCAGCTCCCCGCCGGGACAGACCTACTTGAACACTGAAGCTTTCTTT
cdr3_aa: CASSSPPGQTYLNTEAFF
v_call: TRBV7-3
clone_size: .
j_call: TRBJ1-1
d_call: TRBD1

cdr3_nt: TGTGCCAGCAGTGAACCGACAGGGGGAGTAAATGAAAAACTGTTTTTT
cdr3_aa: CASSEPTGGVNEKLFF
v_call: TRBV6-1
clone_size: once
j_call: TRBJ1-4
d_call: TRBD1

cdr3_nt: TGCGCCAGCAGCTTGGCTTCCGACAGGCCCCTGAACACTGAAGCTTTCTTT
cdr3_aa: CASSLASDRPLNTEAFF
v_call: TRBV5-1
clone_size: .
j_call: TRBJ1-1
d_call: .

cdr3_nt: TGTGCCAGCAGCCTTACGGCGGCTAATGAAAAACTGTTTTTT
cdr3_aa: CASSLTAANEKLFF
v_call: TRBV11-2
clone_size: .
j_call: TRBJ1-4
d_call: .

cdr3_nt: TGTGCCAGCATCGGGGTGGGGTATGGCTACACCTTC
cdr3_aa: CASIGVGYGYTF
v_call: TRBV6-5
clone_size: once
j_call: TRBJ1-2
d_call: .

cdr3_nt: TGCGCCAGCAGCCAGGGGCTAGCGGGGGCCTACGAGCAGTACTTC
cdr3_aa: CASSQGLAGAYEQYF
v_call: TRBV4-1
clone_size: .
j_call: TRBJ2-7
d_call: TRBD2

cdr3_nt: TGCAGCGTCCCCATAGCGGGAGGGAGCACAGATACGCAGTATTTT
cdr3_aa: CSVPIAGGSTDTQYF
v_call: TRBV29-1
clone_size: few
j_call: TRBJ2-3
d_call: TRBD2

cdr3_nt: TGTGCCAGCAGTTTACGGCAGGGTCTCTCTGGGGCCAACGTCCTGACTTTC
cdr3_aa: CASSLRQGLSGANVLTF
v_call: TRBV28
clone_size: few
j_call: TRBJ2-6
d_call: .

cdr3_nt: TGCAGCGTCAAAAACGCGGGGGTCGGAAACATTCAGTACTTC
cdr3_aa: CSVKNAGVGNIQYF
v_call: TRBV29-1
clone_size: .
j_call: TRBJ2-4
d_call: TRBD2

cdr3_nt: TGTGCCAGCAGTTTACCCCGGACAGGTGCAGAGACCCAGTACTTC
cdr3_aa: CASSLPRTGAETQYF
v_call: TRBV28
clone_size: few
j_call: TRBJ2-5
d_call: TRBD1